The TCR beta chain under discussion was sequenced for a study of high-grade serous ovarian cancer treatment subgroups (TCRdb year 2021). Background on the whole study: Sequencing yielded a mean of 14,192 reads and under 7,500 unique TCR beta rearrangements per sample. Under a laparoscopic triage algorithm, patients with high-grade serous ovarian cancer were grouped by complete gross resection or by neoadjuvant chemotherapy response, and the study profiled the TCR beta repertoires of these patients. Of the 30 or so patients in the cohort, around 10 had no residual disease after primary surgery (R0), around 10 were excellent NACT responders, and around 10 were poor NACT responders. In total there were 95 or so samples, since every patient provided one primary tumor sample and two metastatic tumor samples.

The 90 tumor samples underwent high-throughput TCR profiling using ImmunoSEQ. The original methods were these. To measure repertoire diversity, the metrics used were richness (unique productive sequences), clonality, evenness and relatedness, and the Bhattacharyya coefficient was used to assess similarity between samples. A sensitivity analysis excluded TCRs with fewer than two reads and gave consistent conclusions. TCRdb took over this immuneACCESS table, retaining in-frame rearrangements with V and J assigned. Such tables are incomplete; in checked studies, under half of the missing clones stem from an unresolved V gene, and the remainder is unexplained. V and J calls and clone size are as listed in that table; D and trimming were resolved from the DNA. The sample table shows about 3,100 clones, and about 69% are seen once. The ten largest clones add up to about 30% of the sample. Notes on this clone: It lacks a known antigen. One base away there is no much larger clone; base qualities are not given.

Trimming takes 1 base from V and 7 bases from J, and the germline ends sit 13 bases apart. Looking up the germline V gene yields CDR1 SGHTA and CDR2 FQGNSA. Reading from cysteine to phenylalanine, the CDR3 counts 15 amino acids. CDR3 DNA only is kept here, 45 bases in frame from base 1. General findings and caveats noted by the study authors: Repertoire similarity ranging from roughly 0.11 to 0.85 was observed between tumors from the same patient, whereas almost no similarity was observed between different patients. Bulk tumor TCR sequencing lacked spatial information, limiting insight into HGSC tumor complexity and diversity. The TCR repertoire analyses centered on CDR3, leaving CDR1 and CDR2 unanalyzed. TCR clonal relatedness showed a positive correlation with neoantigen level and a trend toward positive correlation with copy number variation and mutation load from whole-genome sequencing.

Tumor samples were collected prior to definitive surgery or chemotherapy. The MD Anderson Biospecimen Extraction Resource handled genomic DNA extraction, while the MD Anderson Cancer Genomics Laboratory carried out the TCR sequencing. Here the chain combines TRBV7-2 and TRBJ1-4; TRBD1 is a possible D gene, resting on 5 matching bases. The sequence derives from a human donor with high-grade serous ovarian cancer. The source material was tumor tissue. The CDR3 protein sequence reads: CASSLVGGGREKLFF. The DNA reads as follows: TGTGCCAGCAGCTTAGTGGGGGGAGGGCGTGAAAAACTGTTTTTT.